The clone carrying this T cell receptor (beta chain) was detected a few times. From germline, CDR1 is PRHDT and CDR2 FYEKMQ (reference sequence). V was cut by 2 bases and J by 4 bases, with 11 bases left in between. This CDR3 has 14 amino acids. These data belong to a study of blood T cells in healthy people across ages. Next came a second PCR, run for roughly 6 to 11 cycles, which used a sample-barcoded 5' primer along with a J-beta primer mix. TCRdb redid the calling of the 5' RACE reads with MiXCR, one entry per CDR3 protein. The data hold about 1 million distinct CDR3 sequences, with less than 25% observed a single time. These same data were also listed under a study on T cells of mothers and their children. Turning to that study: Researchers report slightly higher, though non-significant, overlap in related mother-child pairs than in unrelated pairs.

The sequenced material came from blood. The chain carries TRBV13 and TRBJ2-5, with D uncertain. This TCR derives from a girl aged 2 to 10 in good health. Here the CDR3 reads CASSLRGEPETQYF. In nucleotides, the CDR3 is TGTGCCAGCAGCTTACGTGGGGAACCAGAGACCCAGTACTTC. Supplemented by reference TRBV13 and TRBJ2-5, the full variable domain reads AAGVIQSPRHLIKEKRETATLKCYPIPRHDTVYWYQQGPGQDPQFLISFYEKMQSDKGSIPDRFSAQQFSDYHSELNMSSLELGDSALYFCASSLRGEPETQYFGPGTRLLVL.